This section outlines one T cell receptor beta chain sequence together with its context. The antigen is unknown. The V gene's germline CDR1 is WNHNN and CDR2 SYGVQD (reference sequence). The ends were cut back, 0 bases at V and 7 bases at J, with 13 bases in the middle. CDR3 length: 15 residues. This sample stems from a study of somatic mutations in cytotoxic T cells in rheumatoid arthritis. Study results and limitations: Unlike healthy controls, rheumatoid arthritis patients had CD8+ clonality that increased with age.

Libraries were prepared by immunoSEQ multiplex PCR; TCRdb keeps only in-frame clonotypes and omits some of them. Among under 15,000 clones listed, more than 65% were seen once. The chain joins TRBV10-1 to TRBJ2-1; perhaps D is TRBD1 or TRBD2 (5 bases each). This TCR was sampled from an adult with rheumatoid arthritis. Input material: CD8+ T cells sorted from blood. CDR3: CASSESRGVKNEQFF. The CDR3 bases are TGCGCCAGCAGTGAGTCGAGGGGAGTGAAGAATGAGCAGTTCTTC.